What follows describes a single T cell receptor beta chain. The antigen remains unidentified. This record belongs to a study of cytomegalovirus exposure and HLA in healthy donors. General observations from the study: Rates of TCR association differed by HLA locus in a later analysis, with DRB1 highest and HLA-C lowest. Excluded: some indistinguishable V segments such as TRBV6-2 and TRBV6-3.

V lost 4 bases to trimming and J lost 4 bases; unmatched junction nucleotides: 10. Germline values: CDR1 SGHKS, CDR2 YYEKEE (reference sequence). This CDR3 has 16 residues. Researchers ran the PCR with 60 Vbeta and 13 Jbeta primers. Sequencing used immunoSEQ multiplex PCR; TCRdb keeps in-frame clones, though not all of them. This table has about 200,000 clones, 82% appearing once. Sample: PBMCs. The source of this sequence is a woman aged 40 to 50 in good health and CMV-seronegative. V gene TRBV5-5 combines with J gene TRBJ2-1; 8 positions match TRBD2. The CDR3 sequence: CASSLISGTRYNEQFF. The CDR3 DNA follows: TGTGCCAGCAGCCTGATTAGCGGGACAAGATACAATGAGCAGTTCTTC.